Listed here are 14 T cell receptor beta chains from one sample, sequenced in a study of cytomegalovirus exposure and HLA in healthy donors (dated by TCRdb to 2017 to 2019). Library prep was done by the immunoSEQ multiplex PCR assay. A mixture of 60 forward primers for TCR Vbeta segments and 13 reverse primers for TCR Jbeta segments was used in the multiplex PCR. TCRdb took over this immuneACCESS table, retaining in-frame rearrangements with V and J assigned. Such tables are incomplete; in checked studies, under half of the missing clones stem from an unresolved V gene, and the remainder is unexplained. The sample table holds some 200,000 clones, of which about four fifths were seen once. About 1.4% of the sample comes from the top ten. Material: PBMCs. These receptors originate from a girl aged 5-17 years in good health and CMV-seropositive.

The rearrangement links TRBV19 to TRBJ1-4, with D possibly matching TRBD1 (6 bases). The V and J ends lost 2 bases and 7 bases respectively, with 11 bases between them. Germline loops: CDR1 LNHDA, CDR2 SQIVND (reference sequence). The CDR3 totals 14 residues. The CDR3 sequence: CASSIQGMGEKLFF. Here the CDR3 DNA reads TGTGCCAGTAGTATACAGGGGATGGGTGAAAAACTGTTTTTT.

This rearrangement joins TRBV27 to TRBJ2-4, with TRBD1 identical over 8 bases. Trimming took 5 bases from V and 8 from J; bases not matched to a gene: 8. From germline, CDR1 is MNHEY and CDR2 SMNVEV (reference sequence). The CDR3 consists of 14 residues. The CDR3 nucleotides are TGTGCCAGCAGTGCCAGGGGGCTCCGTGACATTCAGTACTTC. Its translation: CASSARGLRDIQYF.

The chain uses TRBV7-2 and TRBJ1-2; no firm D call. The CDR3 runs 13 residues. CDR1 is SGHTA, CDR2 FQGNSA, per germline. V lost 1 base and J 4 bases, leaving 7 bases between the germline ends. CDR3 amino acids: CASSLGGTYGYTF. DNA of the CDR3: TGTGCCAGCAGCTTAGGCGGTACCTATGGCTACACCTTC.

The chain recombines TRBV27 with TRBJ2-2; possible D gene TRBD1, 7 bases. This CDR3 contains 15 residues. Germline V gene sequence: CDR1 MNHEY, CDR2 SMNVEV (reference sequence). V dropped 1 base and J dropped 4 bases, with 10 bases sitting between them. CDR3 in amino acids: CASSLWQGGTGELFF. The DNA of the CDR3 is TGTGCCAGCAGTTTATGGCAGGGGGGCACCGGGGAGCTGTTTTTT.

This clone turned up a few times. The CDR3 DNA reads as TGTGCCACCAGCAGAGTGGAGAGGGAGATGTTGGGCTACACCTTC. Residues: CATSRVEREMLGYTF. V is TRBV15 and J is TRBJ1-2; no firm D call. The CDR3 is made up of 15 amino acids. In germline, CDR1 is LNHNV, CDR2 YYDKDF (reference sequence). The germline V and J ends were trimmed by 1 base and 8 bases, with 17 bases remaining between them.

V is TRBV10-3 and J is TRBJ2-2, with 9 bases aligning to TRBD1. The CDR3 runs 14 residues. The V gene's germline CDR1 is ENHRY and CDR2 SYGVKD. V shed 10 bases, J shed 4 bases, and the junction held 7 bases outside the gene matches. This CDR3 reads CATGGTGFTGELFF. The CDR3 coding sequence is TGTGCCACCGGGGGGACAGGGTTCACCGGGGAGCTGTTTTTT.

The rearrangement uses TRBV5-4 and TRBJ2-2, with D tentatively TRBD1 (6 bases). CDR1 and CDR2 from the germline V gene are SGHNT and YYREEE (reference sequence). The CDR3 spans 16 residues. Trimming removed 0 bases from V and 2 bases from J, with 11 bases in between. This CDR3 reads CASSLGRTANTGELFF. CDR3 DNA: TGTGCCAGCAGCTTGGGTAGGACAGCAAACACCGGGGAGCTGTTTTTT. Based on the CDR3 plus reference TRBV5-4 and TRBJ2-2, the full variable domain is ETGVTQSPTHLIKTRGQQVTLRCSSQSGHNTVSWYQQALGQGPQFIFQYYREEENGRGNFPPRFSGLQFPNYSSELNVNALELDDSALYLCASSLGRTANTGELFFGEGSRLTVL.

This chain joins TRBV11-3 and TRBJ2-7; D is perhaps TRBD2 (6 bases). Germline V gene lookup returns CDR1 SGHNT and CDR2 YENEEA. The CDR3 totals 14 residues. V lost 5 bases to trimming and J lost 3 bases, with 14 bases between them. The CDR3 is CASSPPEGSYEQYF. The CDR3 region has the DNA TGTGCCAGCAGCCCCCCGGAGGGGAGCTACGAGCAGTACTTC. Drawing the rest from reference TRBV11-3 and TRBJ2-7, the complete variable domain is EAGVVQSPRYKIIEKKQPVAFWCNPISGHNTLYWYLQNLGQGPELLIRYENEEAVDDSQLPKDRFSAERLKGVDSTLKIQPAELGDSAVYLCASSPPEGSYEQYFGPGTRLTVT.

The CDR3 nucleotides read TGTGCCAGCAGCCCCTTTAGTTTTTCGTCGGGAAATCAGCCCCAGCATTTT. Its protein product is CASSPFSFSSGNQPQHF. The chain carries TRBV7-8 and TRBJ1-5; D uncertain. CDR1 and CDR2 (germline): SGHVS, FQNEAQ. The CDR3 sequence is 17 residues long. The V and J ends lost 5 bases and 4 bases respectively, with 21 bases between them.

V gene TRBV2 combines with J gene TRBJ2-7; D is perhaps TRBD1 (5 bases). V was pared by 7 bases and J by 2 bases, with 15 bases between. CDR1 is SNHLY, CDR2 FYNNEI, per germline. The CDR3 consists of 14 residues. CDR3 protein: CASKVDSGTYEQYF. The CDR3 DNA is TGTGCCAGCAAGGTCGACAGTGGGACCTACGAGCAGTACTTC.

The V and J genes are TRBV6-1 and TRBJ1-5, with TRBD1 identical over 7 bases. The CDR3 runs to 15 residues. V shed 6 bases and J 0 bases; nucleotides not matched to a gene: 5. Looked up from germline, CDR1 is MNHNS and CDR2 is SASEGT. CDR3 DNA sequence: TGTGCCAGCAGCGGGACAGCATATAGCAATCAGCCCCAGCATTTT. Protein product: CASSGTAYSNQPQHF.

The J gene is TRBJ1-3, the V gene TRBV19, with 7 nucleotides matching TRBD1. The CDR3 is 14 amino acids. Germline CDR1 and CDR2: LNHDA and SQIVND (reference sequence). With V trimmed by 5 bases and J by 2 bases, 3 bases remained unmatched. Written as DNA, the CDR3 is TGTGCCAGTAGTGCCCAGGGGGCTGGAAACACCATATATTTT. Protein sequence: CASSAQGAGNTIYF.

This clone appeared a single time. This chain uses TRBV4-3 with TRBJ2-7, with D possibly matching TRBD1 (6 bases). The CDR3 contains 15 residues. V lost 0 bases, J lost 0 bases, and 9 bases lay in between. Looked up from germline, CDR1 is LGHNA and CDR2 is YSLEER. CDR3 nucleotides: TGCGCCAGCAGCCAAGAACCGGACAGCTCCTACGAGCAGTACTTC. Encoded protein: CASSQEPDSSYEQYF.

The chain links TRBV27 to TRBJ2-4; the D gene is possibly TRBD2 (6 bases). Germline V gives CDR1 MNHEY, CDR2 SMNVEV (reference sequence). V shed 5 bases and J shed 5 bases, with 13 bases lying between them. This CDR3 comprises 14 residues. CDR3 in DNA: TGTGCCAGCAGTCCTAAGACTAGGGAAAACATTCAGTACTTC. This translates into CASSPKTRENIQYF.